This TCR beta chain was recorded in a study of neurological immune-mediated disorders. It was by 5'RACE with 10-nucleotide random UMIs that the cDNA was made. Sequencing of 15-18 subjects in each run yielded over 190 million TCR-beta sequences. TCRdb re-derived calls from the 5' RACE reads in MiXCR, one entry per CDR3 protein. The sample holds around 130,000 distinct CDR3 sequences, about 3.4% seen once. This clonotype was picked up a small number of times. V lost 3 bases and J lost 6, with 17 bases in between. This CDR3 has 14 residues. In germline, CDR1 is DFQATT, CDR2 SNEGSKA (reference sequence). The chain joins TRBV20-1 to TRBJ1-2, with no clear D. Sequencing was performed on PBMCs. The TCR was taken from a woman in her thirties with multiple sclerosis. CDR3 residues: CSARKAGQSDGYTF. The CDR3 region has the DNA TGCAGTGCTAGGAAGGCCGGTCAAAGTGATGGCTACACCTTC.